This TCR beta chain was sequenced during a study of cytomegalovirus exposure and HLA in healthy donors (dated by TCRdb to about 2017). About the study as a whole: In an earlier analysis of under 600 of the donors, around 290 Gb of sequence data and some 120 million unique TCR beta sequences from some 170 million T cells were reported. To decide whether each TCR beta V gene segment behaved as functional or pseudogenic, an earlier analysis of several hundred of the donors relied on high-throughput TCR beta sequencing. Every discovery cohort repertoire had been produced on one sequencing platform. Rather than drawing on any new phenotypic data, the later analysis identified candidate immune exposures from TCR beta sequences and the way those sequences occurred across donors. Among under 450 genotyped donors of the cohort, an average of 235,054 unique TCR beta nucleotide sequences were sequenced per donor, roughly 20% of them non-productive. HLA typing included class I and class II loci at four-digit resolution. To study patterns of TCR occurrence, a later analysis re-analyzed previously published TCR beta repertoires from under 750 donors and added high-resolution HLA genotyping. Alongside the repertoire data, information on donor age, sex, ethnicity and CMV serostatus was compiled. High-throughput TCR immunosequencing, statistical association of individual TCRs with disease status, and machine learning were combined to predict cytomegalovirus infection status. A separate validation cohort of 100 to 150 different subjects was used in addition to the 666-subject first cohort. The number of typed donors differed by locus: about 629-630 for A, B, C, DRB1 and DQB1; roughly 510 for DQA1; 600 to 610 for DPA1; and around 450 for DPB1. Roughly five DR-DQ haplotypes were treated as single units for association and clustering because of strong linkage in the cohort. Roughly 300 gigabases of sequencing data and approximately 80 million unique TCR sequences were included in an early release covering under 650 HLA-typed donors. The study profiled the T cell repertoires of about 720 subjects by immunosequencing and related them to cytomegalovirus serostatus. The aim of the study was to test whether cataloging public T cell receptors could identify signatures of past pathogen exposure. A later genetic analysis used genome-wide SNP genotypes for about three fifths of the roughly 700 donors, treating that subset as a discovery cohort. Among the roughly 400 genotyped donors, approximately 77% belonged to the genetic ancestry cluster associated with self-reported Caucasian donors. Results the study describes overall, beyond this receptor: Most TCR sequences were seen in very few donors, while some public TCRs were found in many individuals. This cohort had only TCR beta chains sequenced, and the lack of alpha or paired-chain data limited which features could be detected. A further reported finding was that TCR beta sequences accurately predicted the HLA-A and HLA-B alleles for most subjects in the first cohort. A total of 150 or so TCR beta chains were listed by the study as associated with cytomegalovirus. Broadly in line with IMGT annotations, most TCR beta V segments showed up in productive rearrangements about 87% or about 30% of the time in an earlier analysis of roughly 590 of the donors. A later analysis found that TCR association rates varied across HLA loci, with DRB1 alleles showing the most associated TCRs and HLA-C alleles the fewest. A group of highly shared sequence variants was considered likely to be a technical artifact of the sequencing pipeline. Because counts were too low, about 18 rarely observed V segments, including chromosome 9 orphons, were excluded from the earlier analysis of several hundred of the donors. Linkage disequilibrium might explain the correlated functional status among segregating V segments, but an unknown experimental factor could not be excluded. Immune exposure information for the cohort was limited to CMV serostatus. The authors suggested that the approach could potentially be extended to other disease states and immunological phenotypes. When HLA alleles, especially DR and DQ, strongly co-occurred, TCR associations were difficult to assign to individual alleles. In a later analysis, several top co-occurrence clusters were reported to appear linked to parvovirus B19, influenza, CMV and Epstein-Barr virus. Because HLA typing was missing for some donors at each locus, association tests included only the typed subset. In both the original and validation cohorts, the classifier was reported to diagnose cytomegalovirus status with high specificity and sensitivity. In a later analysis, HLA-associated TCR beta chains showed more clonal expansion and lower generation probabilities than non-associated chains that were equally common. Specific HLA alleles were associated with more than 15,000 TCR beta sequences at a false discovery rate of 0.05 in a later analysis. According to a later analysis, most CMV-associated TCR beta chains appeared to be HLA-restricted, and the HLA associations seemed to be driven largely by CMV exposure. The presence/absence analyses assumed that sequencing depth was roughly uniform across donors, and that assumption may not be true. An association between a missense DCLRE1C variant and V-gene and J-gene trimming of TCR beta chains was found in a later genetic analysis and replicated in an independent cohort. A few of the identified cytomegalovirus-associated TCR beta chains were confirmed in vitro to be specific for cytomegalovirus antigens. According to a later genetic analysis, donors in an Asian-associated ancestry cluster had fewer N-insertions in productive TCRs than the approximately 670-donor mean. The 87-base-pair reads could not distinguish some IMGT-functional V segments, including TRBV6-2 and TRBV6-3, so those segments were excluded.

In regard to this clone: Its antigen is still unknown. Nothing much larger sits one base from this clone, and base qualities are not available.

CDR1 and CDR2 are drawn from the germline V gene (reference sequence): GTSNPN, SVGIG. Reading from cysteine to phenylalanine, the CDR3 counts 12 amino acids. The CDR3 DNA has 36 bases and is translated from base 1. Trimming takes 4 bases from V and 1 base from J, and the germline ends sit 8 bases apart. Library construction relied on the immunoSEQ multiplex PCR assay. For the multiplex PCR, a mixture combining 60 forward primers for TCR Vbeta segments and 13 reverse primers for TCR Jbeta segments was used. The CDR3 region of rearranged TCR beta genes was amplified from genomic DNA by a multiplex PCR assay. The Illumina HiSeq System was used to sequence the amplified TCR beta libraries as 87-base-pair reads. The paper's data handling went like this. A later analysis tallied tens of millions of unique TCR beta chains across the 660 or so repertoires, and approximately 11 million of those chains were shared by two or more donors. Raw reads were error-corrected and collapsed into unique sequences with a nearest-neighbor algorithm that merged closely related sequences to remove PCR and sequencing errors. To assign V, D and J gene segments, CDR3 sequences were aligned to IMGT reference sequences. For a sequence to be retained, a match of at least six nucleotides to both a V gene segment and a J gene segment was required. Rearrangements were called productive when the CDR3 lacked stop codons and stayed in frame with V and J; all others were non-productive. CDR3 was defined according to IMGT convention as the region running from the second conserved V-encoded cysteine to the conserved J-encoded phenylalanine. Sequences without an unambiguous match to a single V gene segment were excluded from the earlier analysis of about 600 of the donors. In an earlier analysis of a few hundred of the donors, a V segment was called functional when productive rearrangements were above 56.7%, and segregating when the standard deviation between donors exceeded 5%. To diagnose cytomegalovirus status from the catalog of TCR beta chain sequences, a statistical classification framework was built. A later analysis assigned V and J genes by comparing TCR nucleotide sequences with IMGT/GENE-DB human TR gene sequences. A later analysis assigned CDR3 sequences and most-parsimonious VDJ recombination scenarios with the TCRdist pipeline. In a later analysis, each TCR beta chain was defined by its CDR3 amino acid sequence together with its V-gene family, and reads lacking a unique V-gene family were excluded. In a later analysis, 450 to 600 highly shared, low-generation-probability nucleotide sequences were removed to address suspected cross-contamination and a sequencing artifact. A later analysis calculated a clonal expansion index for each public chain from normalized within-repertoire ranks of inferred template counts. A later analysis computed generation probabilities with a VDJ recombination model fitted to out-of-frame rearrangements, and checked the results against IGoR. Hypergeometric tests were used in a later analysis to score TCR-TCR, TCR-HLA and TCR-CMV co-occurrence, with a repertoire-size bias correction applied to the TCR pairs. False discovery rates were estimated in a later analysis by permuting HLA or CMV assignments 20 times. In a later analysis, co-occurring TCRs were grouped with DBSCAN, and TCRdist sequence similarity was added when clustering was performed within HLA-allele-positive subsets. Repertoires with fewer than 30,000 or more than 120,000 public chains, plus five repertoires with anomalous nucleotide sharing, were excluded from co-occurrence clustering. TCRdb's version of the immuneACCESS table is confined to in-frame rearrangements and falls short of the full clone set. An unresolved V gene accounts for under half of the shortfall where checked; the remainder is of unknown origin. V and J calls plus clone size are reproduced from that table; the DNA served to infer D and trimming. The sample yields roughly 36,000 clones; 80% were counted once. The top ten clonotypes cover 6% of the sample.

The cohort comprised 666 healthy bone marrow donors. At the time of sampling, every cohort member was nominally healthy, though immune exposures that went unrecorded were likely present. The donor tested CMV seronegative and was one of the 352 seronegative cohort members. Each donor provided a peripheral blood sample, and peripheral blood mononuclear cells were used for TCR beta sequencing. Genomic DNA extraction from the blood cell samples was performed with the Qiagen DNeasy Blood Extraction Kit. The chain is assembled from TRBV30 and TRBJ2-7, and the D gene may be TRBD2, 5 bases matching. This TCR came from a male donor in good health and CMV-seronegative. Sequencing was done on a sample of PBMCs. The nucleotide sequence reads TGTGCCTGGAACCGGGGATCCTACGAGCAGTACTTC. This is translated as CAWNRGSYEQYF.